The present TCR beta chain was sequenced within a study of monozygotic twins with inflammatory bowel disease. The study, taken as a whole, reports: The data gave no support to a single strong IBD-associated signal or clonotype.

In the case of this clonotype: No antigen is known for it.

Germline values: CDR1 DFQATT, CDR2 SNEGSKA (reference sequence). The CDR3 runs to 15 residues. TCRdb re-called the 5' RACE reads; one entry per CDR3 protein, DNA not given. Recorded for this sample: about 350,000 distinct CDR3 sequences. This receptor was obtained from a human donor with ulcerative colitis or Crohn's disease, or a healthy co-twin of an affected twin (not recorded which). The chain joins TRBV20-1 to TRBJ2-1. Sequencing was done on a sample of blood. CDR3 in amino acids: CSARGSASSYNEQFF.